These 6 T cell receptor beta chains were all obtained from the same sample, sequenced in a study of blood T cell repertoires in COVID-19. Profiling relied on immunoSEQ multiplex PCR, and the TCRdb table lists in-frame clones only, not all of them. In the table there are 100,000 or so clones, 86% of which are singletons. The sample comprised peripheral blood. These receptor sequences come from a man aged 55 to 69 with acute or convalescent COVID-19.

The J gene is TRBJ2-1, the V gene TRBV9; no clear D gene. Germline values: CDR1 SGDLS, CDR2 YYNGEE. Trimming took 4 bases from V and 5 from J, leaving 4 bases between them. This CDR3 is 11 amino acids long. The CDR3 nucleotides read TGTGCCAGCAGCATAAACAATGAGCAGTTCTTC. This translates into CASSINNEQFF.

The chain carries TRBV2 and TRBJ1-2; perhaps TRBD1 as D (5 bases). The CDR3 has 14 amino acids. Per germline, CDR1 SNHLY and CDR2 FYNNEI. The germline V and J ends were trimmed by 6 bases and 0 bases, with 11 bases remaining between them. For the CDR3, the DNA is TGTGCCAGCAGCTCTACGACAGCTAACTATGGCTACACCTTC. Protein sequence: CASSSTTANYGYTF.

The chain's CDR3 is CASSKDRAGQPQHF. DNA for the CDR3: TGTGCCAGCAGCAAAGACAGGGCAGGGCAGCCCCAGCATTTT. The rearrangement uses TRBV6-5 and TRBJ1-5; 7 bases agree with TRBD1. The germline V gene encodes CDR1 MNHEY and CDR2 SVGAGI. With V trimmed by 6 bases and J by 7 bases, 9 bases remained unmatched. The length of the CDR3 is 14 residues.

This chain connects TRBV9 to TRBJ1-2; 7 positions match TRBD1. With 0 bases clipped from V and 14 bases from J, the junction kept 10 bases outside the gene matches. Per germline, CDR1 SGDLS and CDR2 YYNGEE. The CDR3 is 13 residues long. Here the CDR3 DNA reads TGTGCCAGCAGCGTAGCCGGGACAGCGGTAATAACCTTC. This translates into CASSVAGTAVITF.

J is TRBJ1-6 and V is TRBV6-5; D ambiguous. The CDR3 has 15 amino acids. Trimming cost V 3 bases and J 7 bases, with 13 bases left between them. CDR1 and CDR2 from the germline V gene are MNHEY and SVGAGI. This CDR3 is CASSYEGLGNSPLHF. The CDR3 region has the DNA TGTGCCAGCAGTTATGAGGGTTTGGGCAATTCACCCCTCCACTTT.

This clone was detected only a few times. The rearrangement joins TRBV5-1 to TRBJ1-1; weak D call: TRBD1 (5 bases). Germline assignment: CDR1 SGHRS and CDR2 YFSETQ. The CDR3 covers 17 residues. The V and J ends lost 2 bases and 3 bases respectively, with 20 bases between them. The chain's CDR3 is CASSFRGMGRIDTEAFF. CDR3 DNA sequence: TGCGCCAGCAGCTTTCGGGGGATGGGGCGGATAGACACTGAAGCTTTCTTT.